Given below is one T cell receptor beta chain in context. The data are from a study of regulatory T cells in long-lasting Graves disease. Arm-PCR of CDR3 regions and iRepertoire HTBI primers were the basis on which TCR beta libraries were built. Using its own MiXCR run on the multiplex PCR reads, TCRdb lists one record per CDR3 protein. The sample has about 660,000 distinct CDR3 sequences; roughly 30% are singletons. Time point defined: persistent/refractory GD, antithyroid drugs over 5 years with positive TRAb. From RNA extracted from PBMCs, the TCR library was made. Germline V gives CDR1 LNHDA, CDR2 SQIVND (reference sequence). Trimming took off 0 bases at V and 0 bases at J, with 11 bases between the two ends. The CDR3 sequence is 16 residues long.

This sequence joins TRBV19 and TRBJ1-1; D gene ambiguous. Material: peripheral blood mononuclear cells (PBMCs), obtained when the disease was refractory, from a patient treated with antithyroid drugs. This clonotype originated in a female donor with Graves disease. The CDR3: CASSIDRVGLNTEAFF. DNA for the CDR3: TGTGCCAGTAGTATAGATCGGGTGGGATTGAACACTGAAGCTTTCTTT.